Below, 15 T cell receptor beta chains from the same sample are listed, as sequenced in a study of cytomegalovirus exposure and HLA in healthy donors. The PCR used 60 Vbeta and 13 Jbeta primers. The data were produced by immunoSEQ multiplex PCR, yet TCRdb's version contains in-frame clones alone and is incomplete. Found here are about 110,000 clones, 65% to 90% of them singletons; the top ten hold about 6.9%. Sequencing was performed on PBMCs. The receptors here all came from a young man in good health and CMV-seropositive.

V usage is TRBV7-2 and J usage is TRBJ1-2; D remains ambiguous. With 1 base removed from V and 7 bases from J, the gap between germline ends came to 10 bases. Germline V CDR1 and CDR2: SGHTA, FQGNSA. The CDR3 is 13 residues long. CDR3 amino acids: CASSLGPGPGYTF. In DNA form, the CDR3 reads TGTGCCAGCAGCTTAGGGCCAGGTCCTGGCTACACCTTC.

The V call is TRBV7-9, the J call TRBJ1-1; TRBD1 aligns across 10 bases. Germline CDR1 SEHNR, CDR2 FQNEAQ (reference sequence). V lost 4 bases and J lost 5; bases outside the gene matches: 4. The CDR3 sequence is 14 residues long. CDR3 DNA sequence: TGTGCCAGCAGCTCGACAGGGGGCGCGACTGAAGCTTTCTTT. It encodes CASSSTGGATEAFF. The full variable domain, its missing parts supplied by reference TRBV7-9 and TRBJ1-1, is DTGVSQNPRHKITKRGQNVTFRCDPISEHNRLYWYRQTLGQGPEFLTYFQNEAQLEKSRLLSDRFSAERPKGSFSTLEIQRTEQGDSAMYLCASSSTGGATEAFFGQGTRLTVV.

The chain couples TRBV5-4 to TRBJ1-2; no definite D call. The CDR3 has 15 residues. The V and J ends lost 1 base and 4 bases respectively, with 14 bases between them. CDR1 is SGHNT and CDR2 is YYREEE in the germline V gene (reference sequence). As DNA, the CDR3 is TGTGCCAGCAGCTTGTTTTCGGCGGGAAGCTATGGCTACACCTTC. Translation gives CASSLFSAGSYGYTF.

This chain links TRBV6-1 with TRBJ1-2, with 10 positions matching TRBD1. Losses at the gene ends were 10 bases for V and 12 bases for J; bases not matched to a gene: 14. Germline V gene lookup returns CDR1 MNHNS and CDR2 SASEGT. The length of the CDR3 is 13 residues. CDR3 sequence: CAIRDRGLFRHTF. CDR3 nucleotides: TGTGCCATCCGGGACAGGGGTCTCTTTCGGCACACCTTC.

The CDR3 DNA is TGTGCCTGGAGCCGCGGACAGGGACGGACAGATACGCAGTATTTT. Protein sequence: CAWSRGQGRTDTQYF. The chain recombines TRBV30 with TRBJ2-3; 8 nucleotides match TRBD1. V shed 3 bases and J 3 bases; nucleotides not matched to a gene: 8. The V gene's germline CDR1 is GTSNPN and CDR2 SVGIG (reference sequence). This CDR3 region has 15 residues.

This chain uses TRBV4-1 with TRBJ2-5; a weak D match, TRBD1 (6 bases). The germline V gene has CDR1 MGHRA and CDR2 YSYEKL. The CDR3 is 15 amino acids. Trimming took 4 bases from V and 5 from J, leaving 17 bases between them. The DNA of the CDR3 is TGCGCCAGCAGCCCCGGCAGGGGATTAGGGGAGACCCAGTACTTC. It is translated as CASSPGRGLGETQYF.

This chain links TRBV5-6 with TRBJ1-4; the D gene is possibly TRBD1 (5 bases). With 4 bases removed from V and 7 bases from J, the gap between germline ends came to 17 bases. Germline CDR1 and CDR2: SGHDT and YYEEEE. This CDR3 region has 15 residues. The CDR3 protein is CASSPREGGVEKLFF. CDR3 nucleotides: TGTGCCAGCAGCCCTCGGGAGGGAGGGGTTGAAAAACTGTTTTTT.

This clone was detected once. This chain uses TRBV18 with TRBJ1-5; a possible D gene is TRBD1 (6 bases). Trimming removed 1 base from V and 5 bases from J, with 15 bases in between. The germline V gene has CDR1 KGHSH and CDR2 LQKENI. The CDR3 has 16 residues. The CDR3 nucleotides are TGTGCCAGCTCACCACGGTCCGGGACAACGCATCAGCCCCAGCATTTT. This translates into CASSPRSGTTHQPQHF.

J is TRBJ2-7 and V is TRBV5-1, with TRBD1 identical over 8 bases. In germline, CDR1 is SGHRS, CDR2 YFSETQ. This CDR3 spans 17 amino acids. The trim removed 4 bases at V and 1 base at J, leaving 13 bases unmatched. CDR3 protein: CASSPGHRTGYSYEQYF. In nucleotides, the CDR3 is TGCGCCAGCAGCCCCGGCCACCGGACAGGGTATTCCTACGAGCAGTACTTC.

The chain recombines TRBV4-1 with TRBJ1-1, with TRBD1 identical over 8 bases. The CDR3 consists of 16 residues. V trimming: 1 base; J trimming: 1 base; junction bases outside the gene matches: 5. The germline V gene encodes CDR1 MGHRA and CDR2 YSYEKL. This CDR3 is CASSQGQGATNTEAFF. The CDR3 nucleotides are TGCGCCAGCAGCCAAGGGCAGGGGGCGACGAACACTGAAGCTTTCTTT.

The genes are TRBV7-2 and TRBJ1-2; D not certain. Germline V gene lookup returns CDR1 SGHTA and CDR2 FQGNSA. CDR3 length: 12 residues. Trimming took off 3 bases at V and 8 bases at J, with 10 bases between the two ends. The DNA for the CDR3 is TGTGCCAGCAGCTTCTTCTGGGAGGGCTACACCTTC. As protein: CASSFFWEGYTF. The full variable domain, in which reference TRBV7-2 and TRBJ1-2 provide the parts outside the CDR3, is GAGVSQSPSNKVTEKGKDVELRCDPISGHTALYWYRQSLGQGLEFLIYFQGNSAPDKSGLPSDRFSAERTGGSVSTLTIQRTQQEDSAVYLCASSFFWEGYTFGSGTRLTVV.

The V call is TRBV7-2, the J call TRBJ1-2; 8 nucleotides line up with TRBD1. V was pared by 5 bases and J by 8 bases, with 7 bases of the junction left unmatched. CDR3 length equals 13 residues. The germline gives CDR1 SGHTA, CDR2 FQGNSA. The CDR3 is CASSVGQGGGYTF. CDR3 DNA sequence: TGTGCCAGCAGCGTCGGACAGGGTGGCGGCTACACCTTC.

This clone was seen only once. The chain combines TRBV29-1 with TRBJ2-3, with 8 bases aligning to TRBD2. The CDR3 is made up of 13 amino acids. Trimming removed 5 bases from V and 5 bases from J; junction bases left unmatched: 6. CDR1 SQVTM and CDR2 ANQGSEA come from the germline V gene. CDR3 loop: CSVSGGKRDTQYF. As DNA, the CDR3 is TGCAGCGTTAGCGGGGGTAAGAGAGATACGCAGTATTTT.

This CDR3 reads CASSLTDGSYEQYF. The DNA of the CDR3 is TGTGCCAGCAGCTTGACAGACGGCTCCTACGAGCAGTACTTC. The V and J genes are TRBV11-2 and TRBJ2-7; the D gene is possibly TRBD1 (5 bases). The CDR3 spans 14 residues. V was cut by 3 bases and J by 0 bases, with 9 bases left in between. Germline V gene sequence: CDR1 SGHAT, CDR2 FQNNGV.

This clone has only a few counts. The gene calls are TRBV5-1 and TRBJ2-1, with 8 bases that match TRBD1. CDR1 is SGHRS, CDR2 YFSETQ, per germline. The CDR3 length is 16 residues. Trimming at V came to 4 bases and at J to 0 bases, leaving 6 bases not matched to a gene. CDR3 sequence reads: CASSPQGESSYNEQFF. The CDR3 DNA follows: TGCGCCAGCAGCCCACAGGGGGAAAGCTCCTACAATGAGCAGTTCTTC.